This entry concerns a single T cell receptor beta chain. This clonotype appeared many times. Its antigen is not yet known. Base qualities are not at hand, and no much larger clone is one base apart. The TCR beta CDR3 regions were amplified from RNA transcripts. The first round of RT-PCR for the TCR CDR3 was performed with the HTBI primer set and the Qiagen OneStep RT-PCR kit. Libraries were constructed in a second round of multiplex PCR, after which size selection and purification were carried out. Paired-end sequencing of the libraries was performed with 100 bp reads on an Illumina HiSeq2000. In the authors' own workflow: SOAPnuke was used to process the raw data, throwing out any read that contained adapters or uncalled bases, had a mean Phred below 15, or lacked an exact constant-primer or identifier match. High-quality paired reads were merged with COPE v1.2.5, and unique nucleotide sequences were defined as clonotypes. MiTCR v1.1 was used to align clonotypes to the IMGT TRBV, TRBD and TRBJ reference segments. The analysis included only V-J combinations with a frequency above 0.0001, which together covered 99% to 99.2% of the repertoires. The TCS score was defined as the ratio of F50 (clonal expansion) to E x V (chaos), calculated using BLOSUM62-based TCRdist between CDR3 peptides within each V-J. Welch's t-statistics and random forest reduced fewer than 550 V-J features to about 13, which were used in a naive Bayes classifier (R e1071). TCRdb handled the public reads itself, with Q25 trimming in fastp and clone calling in MiXCR, and kept productive beta chains. Every CDR3 protein is listed once, alongside the most common genes and DNA of its rows. TCRdb assigned the V and J calls; the authors' analysis was not used. For this sample the table gives 700,000 or so distinct CDR3 sequences, of which approximately 14% were detected only once. The ten largest clonotypes hold around 13% of the sample.

In the ophthalmopathy patients, disease was moderately to severely active, with a Clinical Activity Score of 3 or more, a NOSPECS grade of 4 or more, and a duration of less than 3 months. Any patient with an uncontrolled infection, another autoimmune disease, pregnancy or lactation was excluded. Clinical symptoms, serum thyroxine and TRAb, thyroid ultrasound, and orbital computed tomography formed the basis for the diagnoses. Ficoll-Paque density gradient centrifugation was used to isolate PBMCs from approximately 11 ml of fresh peripheral blood. Total RNA was extracted with Trizol reagent, and quality was checked on an Agilent 2100 Bioanalyzer. This specimen belongs to a study of T cells in Graves' hyperthyroidism and ophthalmopathy (dated by TCRdb to about 2019). The study in broad terms: Peripheral blood samples were taken at the time of initial diagnosis, prior to any treatment. In addition, the study compared T-cell repertoires in thyroid tissue and in blood from roughly six Graves' hyperthyroidism patients. Prospective prediction of ophthalmopathy was tested in an independent validation cohort consisting of 18 hyperthyroidism patients and some 17 patients who later progressed to ophthalmopathy. To identify TCR V-J signatures that set the groups apart, the researchers used a discovery cohort of about a hundred patients, made up of fewer than 50 with Graves' ophthalmopathy and some 58 with stable Graves' hyperthyroidism. For training and testing, the 100 or so patients in the discovery cohort were randomly divided in a 7:3 ratio. The paper describes TCR Vbeta CDR3 sequencing of 135 peripheral blood samples, made up of about 41 ophthalmopathy patients, more than 70 hyperthyroidism patients and around 17 progressor patients. Following sampling, methimazole starting at 30 mg daily was given to hyperthyroidism patients, and high-dose intravenous methylprednisolone was given to ophthalmopathy patients.

The germline V gene (reference sequence) gives CDR1 as MNHEY and CDR2 as SMNVEV. The CDR3 sequence holds 16 residues, the cysteine and phenylalanine included. The only DNA kept is the CDR3, 48 bases in frame from the first base. V lost 6 bases and J lost 7 bases, and the count of bases not matched to a germline gene is 14. Results and caveats for the whole study, not just this receptor: In cross-validation, a model built on a 13 V-J signature told ophthalmopathy apart from stable hyperthyroidism with under 90% sensitivity and about 81% specificity, and in testing the same model reached 80%/75%. No statistical method was used to set the sample size in advance, and investigators knew the group allocation. In validation, the model predicted progression to ophthalmopathy a median of roughly six months before onset, with approximately 71% sensitivity and 72.22% specificity. Blood samples also contained most of the expanded thyroid clonotypes (frequency above 0.001), which suggests that blood repertoires may reflect thyroid immune responses.

What was sequenced was blood. The receptor was derived from a woman in her fifties or sixties with Graves' ophthalmopathy. The sequence joins TRBV27 to TRBJ1-4; TRBD1 aligns with 7 central bases. Here the CDR3 is given as CASRTLRQGLGEKLFF. The sequence in DNA is TGTGCCAGCAGGACCCTCAGACAGGGACTAGGTGAAAAACTGTTTTTT.